This T cell receptor beta chain was recorded in a study of beta chain features in type 1 diabetes. Overall study: The samples had about 110,000,000 sorted cells examined in all.

Points on this clone: What it binds is unknown.

General study results and limits: It was among patients, rather than healthy donors, that naive, central memory and Treg TCRB repertoires appeared more similar.

Researchers reported sorting CD4+ naive, central memory, regulatory and stem cell-like memory cells via CD45RO/CCR7/CD25/CD127/CD95/CD27. Every isolated RNA sample was fully reverse transcribed, so sequencing captured expressed TCRB transcripts. Sequencing used immunoSEQ multiplex PCR; TCRdb keeps in-frame clones, though not all of them. The sample lists about 210,000 clones, about a tenth occurring once. The CDR3 loop spans 15 amino acids. Germline CDR1 reads LGHNA; CDR2 reads YNFKEQ. V shed 5 bases and J 4 bases; nucleotides not matched to a gene: 6. This clonotype originated in a man aged 18 to 35 in good health. This chain uses TRBV4-2 with TRBJ1-1, with 11 positions matching TRBD1. The material sequenced was central memory CD4+ T cells from blood. The CDR3 loop reads CASSGAGTGGTEAFF. CDR3 coding DNA: TGTGCCAGCAGCGGGGCAGGGACAGGGGGCACTGAAGCTTTCTTT.